Following are 27 T cell receptor beta chains from one sample sequenced in a study of T cells in Graves' hyperthyroidism and ophthalmopathy. There were TCR beta CDR3 regions amplified from RNA transcripts. First-round RT-PCR targeting the TCR CDR3 was performed with the HTBI primer set. From the multiplex PCR reads, TCRdb called clonotypes with MiXCR, one entry per CDR3 protein. The table has under 550,000 distinct CDR3 sequences, 15% to 20% seen once. Sequencing input: blood. The source of these receptors is a middle-aged man with Graves' ophthalmopathy.

This clonotype was counted many times. The V gene is TRBV28, the J gene TRBJ2-7; D ambiguous. CDR3 length: 12 residues. The germline V gene has CDR1 MDHEN and CDR2 SYDVKM. V lost 7 bases to trimming and J lost 3 bases, with 10 bases between them. The chain's CDR3 is CASKSGNYEQYF. CDR3 DNA: TGTGCCAGCAAGTCCGGCAACTACGAGCAGTACTTC.

This clonotype was seen at least ten times. The CDR3 here is CASSLARSDETQYF. DNA for the CDR3: TGTGCCAGCAGCTTAGCGAGGAGTGATGAGACCCAGTACTTC. The chain is built from TRBV7-9 and TRBJ2-5; D gene unclear. Germline V gives CDR1 SEHNR, CDR2 FQNEAQ (reference sequence). V was clipped by 0 bases and J by 5 bases, with 10 bases between them. The CDR3 covers 14 residues.

The chain employs TRBV12-5 and TRBJ2-5; 7 positions match TRBD2. The germline gives CDR1 LGHNT, CDR2 FRNRAP. The CDR3 extends over 15 amino acids. With 3 bases clipped from V and 2 bases from J, the junction kept 6 bases outside the gene matches. The CDR3 bases are TGTGCTAGTGGTTTCTCTAGCGGCCTGCAAGAGACCCAGTACTTC. This codes for CASGFSSGLQETQYF. Drawing the rest from reference TRBV12-5 and TRBJ2-5, the complete variable domain is DARVTQTPRHKVTEMGQEVTMRCQPILGHNTVFWYRQTMMQGLELLAYFRNRAPLDDSGMPKDRFSAEMPDATLATLKIQPSEPRDSAVYFCASGFSSGLQETQYFGPGTRLLVL.

The chain joins TRBV12-3 or TRBV12-4 to TRBJ2-5; D perhaps matches TRBD1 (6 bases). The CDR3 contains 12 residues. V was trimmed by 3 bases and J by 5 bases, leaving 7 bases between them. In nucleotides, the CDR3 is TGTGCCAGCAGTTTCACAGGGGAGACCCAGTACTTC. Translation gives CASSFTGETQYF.

CDR3 region: CASSSLAPNSYEQFF. The CDR3 coding sequence is TGTGCCAGCAGTTCCCTGGCCCCCAACTCCTATGAGCAGTTCTTC. The chain couples TRBV28 to TRBJ2-1; D gene ambiguous. V was shortened by 4 bases and J by 8 bases, with 18 bases between the two germline ends. Germline values: CDR1 MDHEN, CDR2 SYDVKM. The length of the CDR3 is 15 residues.

This rearrangement joins TRBV14 to TRBJ2-7; no clear D. Germline assignment: CDR1 SGHDN and CDR2 FVKESK. The CDR3 loop spans 16 amino acids. V lost 0 bases, J lost 1 base, and 13 bases lay in between. The CDR3 DNA is TGTGCCAGCAGCCAAGATCCTCTCATGCCGTCCTACGAGCAGTACTTC. Amino acid sequence: CASSQDPLMPSYEQYF.

A few counts support this clonotype. The V call is TRBV30, the J call TRBJ1-2; no firm D call. V gave up 2 bases and J gave up 8 bases, with 9 bases separating them. There are 11 residues in the CDR3. Germline CDR1 GTSNPN, CDR2 SVGIG (reference sequence). The CDR3, as DNA: TGTGCCTGGAGTCCGGGTTTCGGCTACACCTTC. It is translated as CAWSPGFGYTF.

This clonotype was picked up a small number of times. The chain carries TRBV2 and TRBJ1-6, with 9 positions matching TRBD1. The V and J ends lost 10 bases and 1 base, in that order; junction bases with no gene match: 8. Germline-derived CDR1 and CDR2 are SNHLY and FYNNEI. CDR3 length: 16 residues. CDR3 in DNA: TGTGCCAAGGGACAGGGTGTGGGGTCCTATAATTCACCCCTCCACTTT. Protein product: CAKGQGVGSYNSPLHF.

This clonotype appeared many times. V gene TRBV28 combines with J gene TRBJ2-7; no definite D call. Looked up from germline, CDR1 is MDHEN and CDR2 is SYDVKM. The ends were cut back, 4 bases at V and 2 bases at J, with 9 bases in the middle. The CDR3 covers 13 residues. The CDR3 DNA reads as TGTGCCAGCAGTTCTACGTCCACCTACGAGCAGTACTTC. Its protein product is CASSSTSTYEQYF.

The chain couples TRBV4-3 to TRBJ2-3; the D is unclear. Trimming removed 4 bases at V and 5 bases at J, with 16 bases between. Germline loops: CDR1 LGHNA, CDR2 YSLEER. The CDR3 contains 15 residues. CDR3 DNA sequence: TGCGCCAGCAGCCGGGAACCCCACTCGGAAGATACGCAGTATTTT. The encoded protein is CASSREPHSEDTQYF.

The V call is TRBV12-3 or TRBV12-4, the J call TRBJ1-2, with 8 bases lining up with TRBD1. V was clipped by 4 bases and J by 0 bases; unmatched bases: 4. The CDR3 consists of 15 residues. The DNA for the CDR3 is TGTGCCAGCAGTTACGGACAGGGAACTAACTATGGCTACACCTTC. Encoded protein: CASSYGQGTNYGYTF.

Comments on this clonotype: One end of the junction fails to match germline, which may point to a read error. The J gene is TRBJ2-3, the V gene TRBV5-1; 9 positions match TRBD2. CDR1 SGHRS and CDR2 YFSETQ come from the germline V gene. The CDR3 runs to 16 residues. Here the CDR3 reads CAGSLGASGVTDTQYF. For the CDR3, the DNA is TGCGCCGGCAGCTTGGGGGCTAGCGGGGTCACAGATACGCAGTATTTT.

This clonotype was counted many times. The rearrangement links TRBV7-8 to TRBJ2-3, with 11 bases that match TRBD2. This CDR3 spans 16 amino acids. V lost 5 bases and J lost 2; bases outside the gene matches: 6. CDR1 is SGHVS, CDR2 FQNEAQ, per germline. CDR3 in DNA: TGTGCCAGCAGCCCCAGACTAGCGGGGTTCACAGATACGCAGTATTTT. Encoded protein: CASSPRLAGFTDTQYF.

The chain carries TRBV20-1 and TRBJ2-3; 14 nucleotides match TRBD2. CDR3 length equals 15 residues. The V gene's germline CDR1 is DFQATT and CDR2 SNEGSKA (reference sequence). Trimming cost V 7 bases and J 5 bases; bases outside gene matches: 8. The CDR3 DNA is TGCAGTGGATTCGGGACTAGCGGGAGTTTAGATACGCAGTATTTT. Encoded protein: CSGFGTSGSLDTQYF.

The chain uses TRBV27 and TRBJ1-1; no firm D call. CDR1 is MNHEY, CDR2 SMNVEV, per germline (reference sequence). The CDR3 extends over 14 amino acids. V was trimmed by 2 bases and J by 0 bases, leaving 7 bases between them. CDR3 in amino acids: CASSLNFMNTEAFF. The DNA of the CDR3 is TGTGCCAGCAGTTTAAATTTTATGAACACTGAAGCTTTCTTT.

This clonotype came up a few times. J is TRBJ1-2 and V is TRBV10-2; D remains ambiguous. V lost 7 bases to trimming and J lost 0 bases, with 9 bases between them. The CDR3 length is 13 residues. Germline loops: CDR1 WSHSY, CDR2 SAAADI. The CDR3 nucleotides are TGCGCCAGCACGAGTGCCTCTAACTATGGCTACACCTTC. This translates into CASTSASNYGYTF.

In nucleotides, the CDR3 is TGTGCCAGCTCACCACCGTCAGGGGTGAACACTGAAGCTTTCTTT. Its translation is CASSPPSGVNTEAFF. The gene calls are TRBV18 and TRBJ1-1; perhaps TRBD1 as D (6 bases). V lost 0 bases and J 0 bases, leaving 8 bases between the germline ends. This CDR3 contains 15 residues. CDR1 is KGHSH and CDR2 is LQKENI in the germline V gene.

This clonotype turned up a few times. The chain employs TRBV27 and TRBJ2-1, with 8 bases lining up with TRBD1. The CDR3 is made up of 17 amino acids. V lost 3 bases to trimming and J lost 2 bases; unmatched junction nucleotides: 9. Germline loops: CDR1 MNHEY, CDR2 SMNVEV (reference sequence). CDR3 sequence reads: CASSLEVGTGPYNEQFF. Written as DNA, the CDR3 is TGTGCCAGCAGTTTGGAAGTCGGGACAGGCCCCTACAATGAGCAGTTCTTC.

This clonotype was seen only a few times. The chain links TRBV18 to TRBJ2-5; D call uncertain. Germline V gives CDR1 KGHSH, CDR2 LQKENI. This CDR3 has 14 amino acids. V lost 2 bases, J lost 5 bases, and 12 bases lay in between. CDR3 DNA: TGTGCCAGCTCACCAGAACTACTCAGGGAGACCCAGTACTTC. It encodes CASSPELLRETQYF.

This sequence joins TRBV20-1 and TRBJ2-1, with 13 nucleotides matching TRBD2. J gave up 4 bases and V 4 bases, and 7 bases lay outside the gene matches. This CDR3 is 16 amino acids long. CDR1 DFQATT and CDR2 SNEGSKA come from the germline V gene (reference sequence). As DNA, the CDR3 is TGCAGTGCTACACTGACTAGCGGGAGGTTTTACAATGAGCAGTTCTTC. This codes for CSATLTSGRFYNEQFF.

This chain links TRBV30 with TRBJ1-2; 9 bases are a match to TRBD1. The CDR3 is made up of 13 amino acids. Germline V lookup: CDR1 GTSNPN, CDR2 SVGIG (reference sequence). V gave up 3 bases and J gave up 7 bases; unmatched junction bases: 6. This CDR3 is CAWSPGQGRGYTF. The CDR3 bases are TGTGCCTGGAGCCCGGGACAGGGTCGTGGCTACACCTTC. Complete variable domain (other parts from reference TRBV30 and TRBJ1-2): SQTIHQWPATLVQPVGSPLSLECTVEGTSNPNLYWYRQAAGRGLQLLFYSVGIGQISSEVPQNLSASRPQDRQFILSSKKLLLSDSGFYLCAWSPGQGRGYTFGSGTRLTVV.

Only a few counts were recorded for this clonotype. The rearrangement links TRBV12-3 or TRBV12-4 to TRBJ1-5, with 7 bases aligning to TRBD1. The CDR3 sequence is 14 residues long. V was clipped by 5 bases and J by 3 bases; unmatched bases: 4. CDR3 region: CASSLGQANQPQHF. CDR3 sequence (DNA): TGTGCCAGCAGTCTCGGACAGGCCAATCAGCCCCAGCATTTT.

This clonotype showed up many times. The J gene is TRBJ2-7, the V gene TRBV6-2 or TRBV6-3, with 7 bases identical to TRBD2. Germline V lookup: CDR1 MNHEY, CDR2 SVGEGT. The CDR3 length is 15 residues. J gave up 6 bases and V 5 bases, and 13 bases lay outside the gene matches. This CDR3 reads CASSKPLGTTLEQYF. The CDR3 DNA follows: TGTGCCAGCAGTAAACCCCTCGGGACTACCCTCGAGCAGTACTTC.

This clonotype was seen more than once but under ten times. This chain joins TRBV7-6 and TRBJ1-2; the D is unclear. Trimming took off 2 bases at V and 4 bases at J, with 14 bases between the two ends. The CDR3 length is 15 residues. The germline gives CDR1 SGHVS, CDR2 FNYEAQ. The CDR3 region has the DNA TGTGCCAGCAGCTTAATCGATGGGGAGGGCTATGGCTACACCTTC. As protein: CASSLIDGEGYGYTF.

Many counts were recorded for this clonotype. The gene calls are TRBV28 and TRBJ2-7; D tentatively fits TRBD1 or TRBD2 (5 bases each). With 5 bases removed from V and 2 bases from J, the gap between germline ends came to 13 bases. From germline, CDR1 is MDHEN and CDR2 SYDVKM. This CDR3 contains 14 residues. DNA of the CDR3: TGTGCCAGCAGTCAGGACGGGGCAGCCTACGAGCAGTACTTC. Translation: CASSQDGAAYEQYF.

The sample holds a few counts of this clonotype. The chain employs TRBV5-1 and TRBJ1-4, with 7 bases fitting TRBD1. The CDR3 covers 15 residues. V trimming: 2 bases; J trimming: 5 bases; junction bases outside the gene matches: 6. In germline, CDR1 is SGHRS, CDR2 YFSETQ. The CDR3 protein is CASSFQSGGNEKLFF. CDR3 DNA sequence: TGCGCCAGCAGCTTCCAGTCAGGGGGAAATGAAAAACTGTTTTTT.

This clonotype appeared a few times. The chain recombines TRBV11-2 with TRBJ1-6, with D possibly being TRBD1 (5 bases). Trimming took 0 bases from V and 8 from J, leaving 23 bases between them. This CDR3 is built from 19 residues. Germline-derived CDR1 and CDR2 are SGHAT and FQNNGV. The DNA for the CDR3 is TGTGCCAGCAGCTTAGATATAATATATTGGGGGGACGGATATTCACCCCTCCACTTT. Its translation: CASSLDIIYWGDGYSPLHF.